This is a list of T cell receptor beta chains from one sample in a study of shared clonotypes between healthy human individuals. Method: immunoSEQ multiplex PCR; TCRdb's copy keeps in-frame clones and lacks some. Altogether some 790,000 clones are present, roughly two thirds being singletons, with the ten largest covering roughly 1.8%. The sequencing input was memory CD4+ T cells sorted from blood. The receptors derive from a woman in her 30s in good health. The CDR3 runs from the conserved cysteine through the conserved F or W.

TRBJ2-1	TRBV6-4	CASSDGDREFGEQFF
TRBJ1-5	TRBV6-5	CASSPDKSNQPQHF
TRBJ2-1	TRBV7-3	CASSRTSGYNEQFF
TRBJ2-7	TRBV6-4	CASSCPVSWPLSEQYF
TRBJ2-2	TRBV29-1	CSGFRENTGELFF
TRBJ2-5	TRBV7-9	CASSLFGQGPIQETQYF
TRBJ2-5	TRBV5-5	CASSLEVLETQYF
TRBJ2-7	TRBV4-2	CASSQMGGGDEQYF
TRBJ2-1	TRBV7-9	CASSPPGGSSYNEQFF
TRBJ1-2	TRBV14	CASSPQQGTYGYTF
TRBJ1-1	TRBV2	CASKVALNTEAFF
TRBJ2-1	TRBV7-9	CASSPSVGLAGPEQFF
TRBJ2-4	TRBV28	CASKGPQNIQYF
TRBJ2-1	TRBV5-6	CASSFVNEQFF
TRBJ1-1	TRBV5-4	CASSGQNTEAFF
TRBJ1-4	TRBV9	CASSAQQGAYEKLFF
TRBJ1-6	TRBV27	CASSSARGSYNSPLHF
TRBJ2-1	TRBV6-5	CASGRLEQFF
TRBJ2-1	TRBV5-1	CASSPRGESYNEQFF
TRBJ2-1	TRBV19	CASSTGTGRFSYNEQFF
TRBJ2-1	TRBV28	CASSRQFYEQFF
TRBJ1-4	TRBV28	CASSSQTGFDEKLFF
TRBJ2-7	TRBV30	CAWTTGAPGKQYF
TRBJ2-7	TRBV5-1	CASKRTGDYEQYF
TRBJ1-5	TRBV7-9	CASSSTGANQPQHF
TRBJ2-2	TRBV28	CASMVPAIGELFF
TRBJ2-3	TRBV7-3	CASSLSGVADTQYF
TRBJ2-7	TRBV28	CASPPSEGQGFDEQYF
TRBJ2-7	TRBV20-1	CSASASYEQYF
TRBJ2-7	TRBV5-8	CASSLRRGSYEQYF
TRBJ1-5	TRBV28	CASSSRSGGFFLYSNQPQHF
TRBJ2-1	TRBV28	CASSPLTSGTSYNEQFF
TRBJ1-2	TRBV10-2	CASSPQSRGPYGYTF
TRBJ2-6	TRBV6-1	CASSDTAGTGANVLTF
TRBJ2-7	TRBV4-2	CASSQGGPMEQYF
TRBJ1-5	TRBV10-1	CASPSNQPQHF
TRBJ1-2	TRBV19	CASKYQDNYGYTF
TRBJ1-6	TRBV7-2	CASSAAGRMGISPLHF
TRBJ2-2	TRBV9	CASSAPSEQGDTGELFF
TRBJ2-1	TRBV5-5	CASSNLGQTSSYNEQFF
TRBJ2-6	TRBV11-2	CASSSGLAGVSGANVLTF
TRBJ2-2	TRBV27	CASSKNRGTGELFF
TRBJ2-2	TRBV19	CASSIVGTGVTGELFF
TRBJ1-5	TRBV6-1	CASSAVQGQPQHF
TRBJ2-1	TRBV18	CASSPPGARGTGGGEQFF
TRBJ1-2	TRBV6-1	CASFSNYGYTF
TRBJ2-4	TRBV19	CASSIGTLGNIQYF
TRBJ2-1	TRBV11-2	CASSIRSGRAPPNNEQFF
TRBJ2-3	TRBV5-1	CASSPGRQPTDTQYF
TRBJ1-1	TRBV6-5	CASSSSSNTEAFF
TRBJ1-5	TRBV19	CASSTPIRAITNQPQHF
TRBJ2-7	TRBV6-6	CASSYGSRAYEQYF